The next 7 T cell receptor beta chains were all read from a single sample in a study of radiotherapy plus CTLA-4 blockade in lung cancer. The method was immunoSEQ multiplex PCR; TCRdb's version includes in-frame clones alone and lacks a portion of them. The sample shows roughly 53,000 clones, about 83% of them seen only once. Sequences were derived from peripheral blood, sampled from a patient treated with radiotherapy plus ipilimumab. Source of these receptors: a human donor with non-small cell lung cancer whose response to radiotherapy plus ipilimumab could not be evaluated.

The CDR3 reads CASSLPTRTGNTGELFF. CDR3 DNA sequence: TGTGCCAGCAGTTTACCTACCCGGACAGGGAACACCGGGGAGCTGTTTTTT. The chain couples TRBV27 to TRBJ2-2; 7 bases are shared with TRBD1. Trimming at V came to 2 bases and at J to 1 base, leaving 7 bases not matched to a gene. Germline CDR1 MNHEY, CDR2 SMNVEV (reference sequence). The CDR3 totals 17 residues.

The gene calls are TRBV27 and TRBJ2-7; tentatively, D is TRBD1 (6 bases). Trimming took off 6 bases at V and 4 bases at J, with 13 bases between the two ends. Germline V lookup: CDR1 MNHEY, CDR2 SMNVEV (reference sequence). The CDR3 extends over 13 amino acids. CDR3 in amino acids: CASSPIRGYEQYF. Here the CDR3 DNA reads TGTGCCAGCAGCCCAATCAGGGGTTACGAGCAGTACTTC.

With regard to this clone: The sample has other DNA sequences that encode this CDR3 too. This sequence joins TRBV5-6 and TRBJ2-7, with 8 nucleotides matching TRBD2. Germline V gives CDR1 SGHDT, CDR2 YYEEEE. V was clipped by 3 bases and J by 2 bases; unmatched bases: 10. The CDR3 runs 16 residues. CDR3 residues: CASSSLTSGITYEQYF. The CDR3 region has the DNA TGTGCCAGCAGCTCGCTCACTAGCGGTATAACCTACGAGCAGTACTTC.

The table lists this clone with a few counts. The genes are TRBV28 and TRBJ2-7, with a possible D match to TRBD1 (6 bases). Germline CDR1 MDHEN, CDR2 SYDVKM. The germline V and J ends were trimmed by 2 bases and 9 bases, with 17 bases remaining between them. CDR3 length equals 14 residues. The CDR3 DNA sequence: TGTGCCAGCAGTTTACCCTCTGACAGGACTGGGCAGTACTTC. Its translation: CASSLPSDRTGQYF.

The CDR3 nucleotides are TGTGCCAGCAGTGCCGACGGCGGGCTAGCGGGAGTCGGGGAGCTGTTTTTT. Its translation: CASSADGGLAGVGELFF. V and J are TRBV2 and TRBJ2-2, with TRBD2 matching over 10 bases. V shed 4 bases and J 7 bases; nucleotides not matched to a gene: 12. There are 17 residues in the CDR3. Looked up from germline, CDR1 is SNHLY and CDR2 is FYNNEI. Using reference TRBV2 and TRBJ2-2 for the parts outside the CDR3, the full variable domain is EPEVTQTPSHQVTQMGQEVILRCVPISNHLYFYWYRQILGQKVEFLVSFYNNEISEKSEIFDDQFSVERPDGSNFTLKIRSTKLEDSAMYFCASSADGGLAGVGELFFGEGSRLTVL.

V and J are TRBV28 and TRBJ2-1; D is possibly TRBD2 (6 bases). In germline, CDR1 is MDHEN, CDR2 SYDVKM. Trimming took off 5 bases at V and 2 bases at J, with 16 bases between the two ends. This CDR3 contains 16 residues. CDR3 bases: TGTGCCAGCAGTCCCCTTGTGGGACTGGCCTACAATGAGCAGTTCTTC. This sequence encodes CASSPLVGLAYNEQFF. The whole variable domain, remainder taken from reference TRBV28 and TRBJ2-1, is DVKVTQSSRYLVKRTGEKVFLECVQDMDHENMFWYRQDPGLGLRLIYFSYDVKMKEKGDIPEGYSVSREKKERFSLILESASTNQTSMYLCASSPLVGLAYNEQFFGPGTRLTVL.

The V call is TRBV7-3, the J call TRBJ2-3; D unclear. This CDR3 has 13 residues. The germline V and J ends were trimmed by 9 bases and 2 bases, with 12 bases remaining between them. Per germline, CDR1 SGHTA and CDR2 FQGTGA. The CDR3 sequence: CASTQVSTDTQYF. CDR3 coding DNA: TGTGCCAGTACTCAGGTATCCACAGATACGCAGTATTTT.